Listed here are 9 T cell receptor beta chains from one sample, sequenced in a study of blood T cells in healthy people across ages. A J-beta primer mix and a sample-barcoded 5' primer were used in a second PCR of about 7 to 11 cycles. MiXCR, run by TCRdb on the 5' RACE reads, gives a single entry per CDR3 protein. Here the sample spans about 380,000 distinct CDR3 sequences, roughly half being singletons. Sequenced sample: blood. The receptors derive from a man in his 60s in good health.

This clonotype was observed a single time. The chain is built from TRBV20-1 and TRBJ2-5; a weak D match, TRBD1 (6 bases). The V and J ends lost 5 bases and 5 bases respectively, with 15 bases between them. The germline CDR1 and CDR2 sequences are DFQATT and SNEGSKA (reference sequence). The CDR3 is 13 residues long. The CDR3 region is CSAGQGRRETQYF. Here the CDR3 DNA reads TGCAGTGCTGGGCAGGGGCGGAGGGAGACCCAGTACTTC.

V is TRBV12-3 or TRBV12-4 and J is TRBJ2-3, with TRBD1 matching 8 bases. With 6 bases clipped from V and 4 bases from J, the junction kept 12 bases outside the gene matches. The CDR3 contains 16 residues. The CDR3 loop is CASSVPSGQGPDTQYF. The CDR3 region has the DNA TGTGCCAGCAGCGTACCCTCAGGACAGGGCCCAGATACGCAGTATTTT.

The CDR3 loop is CASSFQEGVKNIQYF. The CDR3 DNA reads TGTGCCAGCAGTTTTCAGGAGGGGGTCAAAAACATTCAGTACTTC. This rearrangement joins TRBV28 to TRBJ2-4; tentatively, D is TRBD1 or TRBD2 (6 bases each). The V end lost 3 bases, the J end lost 3 bases, and 12 bases lay between the germline ends. Germline lookup yields CDR1 MDHEN and CDR2 SYDVKM. The CDR3 runs to 15 residues. Variable domain in full (rest from reference TRBV28 and TRBJ2-4): DVKVTQSSRYLVKRTGEKVFLECVQDMDHENMFWYRQDPGLGLRLIYFSYDVKMKEKGDIPEGYSVSREKKERFSLILESASTNQTSMYLCASSFQEGVKNIQYFGAGTRLSVL.

This clonotype was seen just once. The J gene is TRBJ2-3, the V gene TRBV24-1, with 9 nucleotides matching TRBD2. CDR1 is KGHDR, CDR2 SFDVKD, per germline. After removal of 5 bases from V and 2 bases from J, the junction contained 4 bases not matched to a gene. The CDR3 has 15 residues. CDR3 region: CATSVAGAFTDTQYF. In DNA form, the CDR3 reads TGTGCCACCAGTGTAGCGGGAGCGTTCACAGATACGCAGTATTTT.

The chain carries TRBV5-6 and TRBJ2-4; D is possibly TRBD1 or TRBD2 (6 bases each). V was clipped by 4 bases and J by 0 bases, with 26 bases between them. This CDR3 spans 20 amino acids. CDR1 and CDR2 (germline): SGHDT, YYEEEE. CDR3 nucleotide sequence: TGTGCCAGCAGCCCGCCTTCGGGGGACAAACGAAGTTTAGCCAAAAACATTCAGTACTTC. The encoded protein is CASSPPSGDKRSLAKNIQYF.

The chain is built from TRBV2 and TRBJ1-5; possible D gene TRBD1, 5 bases. Trimming took off 6 bases at V and 6 bases at J, with 9 bases between the two ends. There are 12 residues in the CDR3. Germline CDR1 is SNHLY and CDR2 is FYNNEI. The CDR3 nucleotides read TGTGCCAGCAGGGGGGTCGGTCAGCCCCAGCATTTT. It is translated as CASRGVGQPQHF.

There are a few counts of this clonotype. The CDR3 here is CSAVRGQSYGYTF. Written as DNA, the CDR3 is TGCAGTGCCGTCAGGGGGCAAAGCTATGGCTACACCTTC. This chain joins TRBV20-1 and TRBJ1-2; 8 bases are a match to TRBD1. The ends lost 6 bases at V and 4 bases at J; junction bases unmatched: 7. This CDR3 has 13 residues. Germline V gene lookup returns CDR1 DFQATT and CDR2 SNEGSKA (reference sequence).

This clonotype was found a few times. The chain employs TRBV28 and TRBJ2-7; 7 nucleotides line up with TRBD2. Looked up from germline, CDR1 is MDHEN and CDR2 is SYDVKM. V gave up 2 bases and J gave up 3 bases; unmatched junction bases: 4. The CDR3 is made up of 14 amino acids. CDR3 residues: CASSLASGGYEQYF. Written as DNA, the CDR3 is TGTGCCAGCAGTTTAGCGTCGGGGGGCTACGAGCAGTACTTC.

The CDR3: CASSRAYGYTF. CDR3 in DNA: TGTGCCAGCAGCCGCGCCTATGGCTACACCTTC. The V call is TRBV7-9, the J call TRBJ1-2; D gene unclear. Germline V CDR1 and CDR2: SEHNR, FQNEAQ (reference sequence). With 5 bases removed from V and 4 bases from J, the gap between germline ends came to 5 bases. The CDR3 runs to 11 residues.